Listed here is a single T cell receptor beta chain. The target antigen is unknown. This record belongs to a study of cytotoxic CD8 clonotypes in ibrutinib-treated CLL. Overall study context: Responses: roughly 25 partial, 2 complete; after median approximately 67 months, about 14 stayed remitted, approximately twelve progressed. Following treatment for a median roughly 13 months, range 6 to 36, response samples were then taken. Samples yielded averages of about 250,000 productive templates and more than 90,000 productive rearrangements. Broader study findings: Few clonotypes were public, and these shrank or held steady under treatment.

The CDR3 consists of 15 residues. V trimming: 0 bases; J trimming: 3 bases; junction bases outside the gene matches: 1. The germline gives CDR1 SGHVS, CDR2 FQNEAQ. Some clones are missing from TCRdb's copy, which holds only in-frame ones; the method was immunoSEQ multiplex PCR. The sample carries about 180,000 clones, approximately 80% recorded once. This receptor was identified in a human donor with chronic lymphocytic leukemia. The sample consisted of PBMCs, taken after 24 months of ibrutinib treatment. The V gene is TRBV7-8, the J gene TRBJ2-7, with 11 bases lining up with TRBD1. The CDR3 coding sequence is TGTGCCAGCAGCTTAGCCGGGACAGGGGGCTACGAGCAGTACTTC. It translates to CASSLAGTGGYEQYF.